This T cell receptor beta chain is from a study of blood T cell repertoires in COVID-19. Study as a whole: T cells, B-cell-depleted T cells, or PBMCs supplied cDNA or gDNA.

The method was immunoSEQ multiplex PCR; TCRdb's version includes in-frame clones alone and lacks a portion of them. The table records roughly 250,000 clones, about nine tenths of them present only once. The length of the CDR3 is 15 residues. The junction had 2 bases not matched to a gene; V was cut back by 1 base and J by 1 base. Germline V gene sequence: CDR1 SGHTA, CDR2 FQGNSA. Enrolled through a virtual design, the participants were between roughly 18 and 90 years of age and came from under 30 US areas. This sequence joins TRBV7-2 and TRBJ2-3, with 7 bases aligning to TRBD2. The receptor's source is a woman aged 25-40 years with acute COVID-19. Sequences were obtained from PBMCs or T cells enriched from blood (not recorded which). CDR3 amino acids: CASSLVRGGTDTQYF. CDR3 bases: TGTGCCAGCAGCTTAGTCCGGGGGGGCACAGATACGCAGTATTTT.